This T cell receptor beta chain comes out of a study of T cell responses to AZD1222 COVID-19 vaccine. Study-level results: Spike regions recognized by vaccine-associated CD4 TCRs spanned the protein, led by 160-218 and 743-854. Most donors were white British and more were female, and clonal diversity was possibly underestimated. Regions left unmutated in variants are reportedly the target of nearly half of spike-specific TCRs.

About this clone: The antigen remains undetermined.

The table came from immunoSEQ multiplex PCR; TCRdb's copy has only in-frame clones and leaves some out. The sample has around 77,000 clones, 86% seen once; the top ten hold more than 2%. Material: peripheral blood, obtained on day 0 of AZD1222 vaccination. The receptor was derived from an adult in good health.

The CDR3 region has the DNA TGTGCCAGCAGCAAAGGGGACAGTACTAACTATGGCTACACCTTC. It encodes CASSKGDSTNYGYTF. The chain is built from TRBV21-1 and TRBJ1-2; the listed D gene, TRBD1, was not tested against the DNA. TRBV21-1 is a known pseudogene. This CDR3 is 15 amino acids long.